This T cell receptor (beta chain) came from a study of T cells after yellow fever vaccination. Study context: Low-cell-number fractions underwent preparation using SMART-Seq v4 Ultra Low Input.

This clonotype turned up a few times. Its antigen is not known. The study made its TCR cDNA through 5'RACE template switching. That step introduced a universal primer site along with UMIs. TCRdb independently ran MiXCR on the 5' RACE reads; one entry per CDR3 protein. The data contain about 340,000 distinct CDR3 sequences, under 5% of them singletons. Study-wide findings and caveats: Post-booster repertoires again held most primary-vaccination clones (approximately 96% CD4, around 90% CD8).

The source was PBMCs, collected 5 days after the yellow fever booster vaccination. The sequence came from a man aged 18 to 29 who received the YFV17D yellow fever vaccine.

The DNA of the CDR3 is TGCAGCGTTGAAGATGAACAACAGTATGAGCAGTTCTTC. Translating gives CSVEDEQQYEQFF. The rearrangement joins TRBV29-1 to TRBJ2-1; D gene uncertain. The CDR3 spans 13 residues. CDR1 and CDR2 (germline): SQVTM, ANQGSEA. The V end was cut by 0 bases, the J end by 8 bases, with 11 bases between.